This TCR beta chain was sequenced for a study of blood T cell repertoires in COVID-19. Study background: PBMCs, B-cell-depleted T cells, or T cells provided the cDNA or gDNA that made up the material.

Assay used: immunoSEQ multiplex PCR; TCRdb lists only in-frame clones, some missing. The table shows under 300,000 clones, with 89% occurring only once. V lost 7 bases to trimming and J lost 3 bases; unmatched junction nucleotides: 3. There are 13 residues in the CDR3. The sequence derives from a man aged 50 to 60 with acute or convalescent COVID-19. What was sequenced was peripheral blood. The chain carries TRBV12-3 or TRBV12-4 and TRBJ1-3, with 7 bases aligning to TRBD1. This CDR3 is CASTRDSGNTIYF. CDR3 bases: TGTGCCAGCACCCGGGACAGTGGAAACACCATATATTTT.